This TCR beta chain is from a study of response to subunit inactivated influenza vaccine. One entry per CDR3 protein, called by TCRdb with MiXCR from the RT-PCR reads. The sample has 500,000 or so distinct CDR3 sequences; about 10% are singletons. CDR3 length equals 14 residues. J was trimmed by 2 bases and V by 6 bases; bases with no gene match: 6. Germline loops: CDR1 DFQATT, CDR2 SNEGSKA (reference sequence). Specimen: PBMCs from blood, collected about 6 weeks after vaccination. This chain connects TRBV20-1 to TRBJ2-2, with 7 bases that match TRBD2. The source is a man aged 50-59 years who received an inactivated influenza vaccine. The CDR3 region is CSATGGSNTGELFF. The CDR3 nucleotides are TGCAGTGCCACCGGGGGGTCCAACACCGGGGAGCTGTTTTTT.